The rows below give T cell receptor beta chains drawn from one sample of a study of OX40 agonist ivuxolimab in advanced cancers. The protocol was immunoSEQ multiplex PCR, while the TCRdb copy is restricted to in-frame clones and leaves out a portion. Of more than 15,000 clones listed, 82% are singletons. Specimen: CD4+ or CD8+ T cells sorted from blood, collected in a trial of the OX40 agonist ivuxolimab. Receptors originate from an adult with an advanced solid tumor such as melanoma, head and neck, liver or kidney cancer. CDR3s include the opening cysteine and the closing phenylalanine or tryptophan. D genes are given only for firm matches. Rows give clone size only sometimes, using once, few, many, or a class for an expanded clone.

size	V	J	D	DNA	CDR3
-	TRBV10-3	TRBJ2-3	-	TGTGCCATCAGTGAGTTTGGGGGAGGCCCCACAGATACGCAGTATTTT	CAISEFGGGPTDTQYF
-	TRBV10-3	TRBJ2-3	-	TGTGCCATCAGTGAGGCGGGTTCTGGAGATACGCAGTATTTT	CAISEAGSGDTQYF
-	TRBV6-5	TRBJ1-3	-	TGTGCCAGCAGTTACGGGGGTGCTGGAAACACCATATATTTT	CASSYGGAGNTIYF
-	TRBV7-6	TRBJ2-7	TRBD2	TGTGCCAGCAGCCGAGATGGTTCTAGCGGAGAGGGGGAGCAGTACTTC	CASSRDGSSGEGEQYF
-	TRBV30	TRBJ2-3	-	TGTGCCTGGAGTGTTTCAGGAGGGCCTAGGGATACGCAGTATTTT	CAWSVSGGPRDTQYF
once	TRBV29-1	TRBJ2-7	TRBD2	TGCAGCGTTGGGGACAACCCGTGGAGCGGGAGATTGTTCGAGCAGTACTTC	CSVGDNPWSGRLFEQYF
-	TRBV7-9	TRBJ2-5	TRBD1	TGTGTCGGCGTGGGGACAGAGGGGGTCAGGGAGACCCAGTACTTC	CVGVGTEGVRETQYF
-	TRBV19	TRBJ1-6	-	TGTGCCAGTAGCAGCCAGGAAAATTCACCCCTCCACTTT	CASSSQENSPLHF
-	TRBV30	TRBJ1-1	-	TGTGCCTGGGCCCCGACGGTGAACACTGAAGCTTTCTTT	CAWAPTVNTEAFF
-	TRBV7-7	TRBJ2-5	-	TGTGCCAGCAGCTATAGTGGGGAGACCCAGTACTTC	CASSYSGETQYF
-	TRBV6-5	TRBJ1-1	-	TGTGCCAGCAGTCCGGAGGTAACTGAAGCTTTCTTT	CASSPEVTEAFF
-	TRBV7-2	TRBJ2-1	TRBD2	TGTGCCAGCAGACTCACTAGCGGGAGTGGCAATGAGCAGTTCTTC	CASRLTSGSGNEQFF
-	TRBV29-1	TRBJ2-7	TRBD2	TGCAGCGTTGGGGAGGGCGAGCAGTACTTC	CSVGEGEQYF
-	TRBV9	TRBJ1-4	-	TGTGCCAGCAGCGCCCGGGACACTAATGAAAAACTGTTTTTT	CASSARDTNEKLFF
-	TRBV7-2	TRBJ1-5	-	TGTGCCAGCAGCTTAGTTACGGGTAGCAATCAGCCCCAGCATTTT	CASSLVTGSNQPQHF
few	TRBV2	TRBJ2-7	TRBD2	TGTGCCAGCAGGAGACTAGCGGGAGGAGAGCAGTACTTC	CASRRLAGGEQYF
-	TRBV5-1	TRBJ2-7	TRBD1	TGCGCCAGCAGCGCCCGGGACAGGGCTTACGAGCAGTACTTC	CASSARDRAYEQYF